The 17 T cell receptor beta chains below were found in one sample sequenced in a study of Ad26.COV2.S vaccination and SARS-CoV-2 variants. Here immunoSEQ multiplex PCR was the method, and the copy in TCRdb shows in-frame clones only, minus some. The data contain about 390,000 clones, approximately 86% of them singletons. Regarding treatment: around 19 received Ad26.COV2.S at low or high dose, single or two shots; about five received placebo; per-sample allocation not given. All samples were drawn on day 63, counting from the first vaccine or placebo injection. Here the sequenced sample was peripheral blood, taken in a trial of Ad26.COV2.S vaccine versus placebo. The receptors derive from a person between 18 and 65 years old who received the Ad26.COV2.S COVID-19 vaccine or a placebo.

The chain recombines TRBV27 with TRBJ2-7; TRBD1 or TRBD2 may be the D gene (5 bases each). In germline, CDR1 is MNHEY, CDR2 SMNVEV (reference sequence). The CDR3 has 15 amino acids. V lost 0 bases to trimming and J lost 7 bases, with 16 bases between them. The CDR3 sequence is CASSLSGRLWGEQYF. For the CDR3, the DNA is TGTGCCAGCAGTTTATCGGGGAGACTCTGGGGGGAGCAGTACTTC.

V and J are TRBV3-1 (or the pseudogene TRBV3-2) and TRBJ1-1; 8 bases are shared with TRBD1. Germline V gene data show CDR1 as LGHDT and CDR2 as YNNKEL (reference sequence). V was clipped by 4 bases and J by 0 bases; unmatched bases: 4. The CDR3 contains 15 residues. CDR3 sequence reads: CASSRGTGLNTEAFF. Written as DNA, the CDR3 is TGTGCCAGCAGCCGTGGGACAGGATTGAACACTGAAGCTTTCTTT.

V is TRBV9 and J is TRBJ1-4, with D unclear. The germline V and J ends were trimmed by 5 bases and 0 bases, with 23 bases remaining between them. The germline CDR1 and CDR2 sequences are SGDLS and YYNGEE. This CDR3 comprises 19 residues. Here the CDR3 reads CASSPRKLPRKPTNEKLFF. The DNA for the CDR3 is TGTGCCAGCAGTCCAAGGAAGTTGCCGCGAAAGCCAACTAATGAAAAACTGTTTTTT.

This clone appeared a single time. The chain uses TRBV7-9 and TRBJ2-3, with TRBD2 matching over 7 bases. Germline V CDR1 and CDR2: SEHNR, FQNEAQ (reference sequence). After removal of 7 bases from V and 1 base from J, the junction contained 11 bases not matched to a gene. The CDR3 runs to 16 residues. DNA for the CDR3: TGTGCCAGCAACTTGTTCGGGGGGATCGGCACAGATACGCAGTATTTT. It is translated as CASNLFGGIGTDTQYF.

The chain carries TRBV7-2 and TRBJ2-1, with 11 bases that match TRBD1. The CDR3 sequence is 15 residues long. Germline V gives CDR1 SGHTA, CDR2 FQGNSA. Unmatched junction bases numbered 2, after V lost 4 bases and J lost 3 bases. The CDR3: CASSSGTGGYNEQFF. The CDR3 nucleotides are TGTGCCAGCAGCTCCGGGACAGGGGGCTACAATGAGCAGTTCTTC.

The chain is built from TRBV15 and TRBJ1-2; TRBD1 agrees at 9 bases. Trimming removed 2 bases from V and 5 bases from J; junction bases left unmatched: 12. The CDR3 consists of 17 residues. Germline loops: CDR1 LNHNV, CDR2 YYDKDF (reference sequence). CDR3 sequence reads: CATSRWGQGQVIYGYTF. The CDR3 coding sequence is TGTGCCACCAGCAGATGGGGACAGGGCCAAGTTATTTATGGCTACACCTTC. The full variable domain, rest sourced from reference TRBV15 and TRBJ1-2, is DAMVIQNPRYQVTQFGKPVTLSCSQTLNHNVMYWYQQKSSQAPKLLFHYYDKDFNNEADTPDNFQSRRPNTSFCFLDIRSPGLGDTAMYLCATSRWGQGQVIYGYTFGSGTRLTVV.

Notes on this clone: Other DNA sequences from this sample encode an identical CDR3 as well. V usage is TRBV2 and J usage is TRBJ1-1, with unresolved D. V lost 1 base, J lost 2 bases, and 5 bases lay in between. The CDR3 loop spans 13 amino acids. Germline V gives CDR1 SNHLY, CDR2 FYNNEI. DNA for the CDR3: TGTGCCAGCAGTGAAGAGGTCAACACTGAAGCTTTCTTT. It codes for CASSEEVNTEAFF.

This clone was picked up one time. The chain recombines TRBV7-2 with TRBJ1-5; D might be TRBD1 (6 bases). Germline-derived CDR1 and CDR2 are SGHTA and FQGNSA. The V end was cut by 5 bases, the J end by 2 bases, with 13 bases between. The CDR3 loop spans 15 amino acids. Here the CDR3 DNA reads TGTGCCAGCAGCGAAGGACAGACTCGCAATCAGCCCCAGCATTTT. It encodes CASSEGQTRNQPQHF.

The chain carries TRBV6-6 and TRBJ2-1, with 7 bases fitting TRBD2. CDR3 length: 17 amino acids. The V gene's germline CDR1 is MNHNY and CDR2 SVGAGI (reference sequence). V shed 5 bases, J shed 0 bases, and the junction held 10 bases outside the gene matches. CDR3 amino acids: CASSPLPPGGSYNEQFF. In DNA, the CDR3 is TGTGCCAGCAGTCCCCTACCACCGGGAGGCTCCTACAATGAGCAGTTCTTC.

The rearrangement uses TRBV4-1 and TRBJ1-4, with no clear D. Trimming stripped 0 bases from V and 2 bases from J, with 22 bases between. Germline V lookup: CDR1 MGHRA, CDR2 YSYEKL. CDR3 length: 20 residues. The CDR3 region is CASSQDFRDSKLRTNEKLFF. CDR3 nucleotide sequence: TGCGCCAGCAGCCAAGACTTCCGGGATTCCAAGCTCAGGACTAATGAAAAACTGTTTTTT.

The chain employs TRBV6-1 and TRBJ1-6; no firm D call. The CDR3 sequence is 18 residues long. Trimming took off 3 bases at V and 4 bases at J, with 19 bases between the two ends. Germline-derived CDR1 and CDR2 are MNHNS and SASEGT. The CDR3 region is CASSDRTVPYRYNSPLHF. CDR3 bases: TGTGCCAGCAGTGATCGCACAGTTCCCTATCGGTATAATTCACCCCTCCACTTT.

The chain links TRBV15 to TRBJ1-2, with TRBD1 matching over 7 bases. Germline V gives CDR1 LNHNV, CDR2 YYDKDF (reference sequence). The CDR3 runs to 16 residues. The V gene end was trimmed by 5 bases and the J gene end by 6 bases; junction bases not matched to a gene: 15. Written as DNA, the CDR3 is TGTGCCACCAGCGGCGACAGGGTAGCCTCTTGGAATGGCTACACCTTC. Its translation is CATSGDRVASWNGYTF.

The chain employs TRBV10-2 and TRBJ2-1; D call uncertain. Trimming cost V 2 bases and J 8 bases, with 10 bases left between them. This CDR3 comprises 13 residues. Germline CDR1 and CDR2: WSHSY and SAAADI. CDR3 loop: CASSEVVGYEQFF. The CDR3 nucleotides are TGCGCCAGCAGTGAGGTGGTTGGTTATGAGCAGTTCTTC.

The rearrangement uses TRBV6-1 and TRBJ2-5; D might be TRBD2 (6 bases). Trimming removed 1 base from V and 7 bases from J, with 13 bases in between. This CDR3 comprises 14 residues. CDR1 and CDR2 (germline): MNHNS, SASEGT. This CDR3 reads CASSEESEGGTQYF. CDR3 DNA sequence: TGTGCCAGCAGTGAAGAGAGCGAGGGAGGGACCCAGTACTTC.

This sequence joins TRBV5-1 and TRBJ2-5; a weak D match, TRBD2 (5 bases). CDR1 and CDR2 (germline): SGHRS, YFSETQ. V was shortened by 0 bases and J by 5 bases, with 8 bases between the two germline ends. The CDR3 length is 13 residues. The CDR3 DNA sequence: TGCGCCAGCAGCTTGGGACTATCGGAGACCCAGTACTTC. It translates to CASSLGLSETQYF.

This chain links TRBV6-6 with TRBJ1-6; possibly TRBD1 for D (6 bases). CDR1 MNHNY and CDR2 SVGAGI come from the germline V gene (reference sequence). Between the trimmed V and J ends, which lost 8 bases and 2 bases, there was a span of 13 bases. This CDR3 is built from 15 residues. As DNA, the CDR3 is TGTGCCAGCCAGTGGGGGGGCACCTATAATTCACCCCTCCACTTT. Residues: CASQWGGTYNSPLHF.

V gene TRBV16 combines with J gene TRBJ1-2; D is unresolved. Trimming removed 7 bases at V and 6 bases at J, with 15 bases between. The CDR3 totals 13 residues. CDR1 and CDR2 from the germline V gene are KGHSY and FQNENV. The CDR3 DNA reads as TGTGCCAGCACGCCAGGAGGGTCCCATGGCTACACCTTC. It translates to CASTPGGSHGYTF.